This is a list of T cell receptor beta chains from one sample in a study of blood T cell repertoires in COVID-19. Assay used: immunoSEQ multiplex PCR; TCRdb lists only in-frame clones, some missing. The top ten hold about 12% of the sample, which has some 250,000 clones, roughly 88% seen once. Material: peripheral blood. These receptors came from a man older than 75 with acute or convalescent COVID-19. Each CDR3 is given with its conserved first and last residue. A D gene is named only where the DNA matches it firmly. Only part of the rows carry a size: once, few, many, or a class if the clone is expanded.

j_call cdr3_length d_call clone_size v_call cdr3_nt cdr3_aa
TRBJ2-1 15 TRBD1 NA TRBV7-2 TGTGCCAGCAGGCCACAGGGGGCATCCTACAATGAGCAGTTCTTC CASRPQGASYNEQFF
TRBJ2-2 15 TRBD1 few TRBV6-5 TGTGCCAGCAGTTACGGGACAGGGTTCACCGGGGAGCTGTTTTTT CASSYGTGFTGELFF
TRBJ2-3 14 NA NA TRBV29-1 TGCAGCGTGCCTAGGGCAGGGGCTGCAGATACGCAGTATTTT CSVPRAGAADTQYF
TRBJ2-1 16 TRBD2 NA TRBV7-2 TGTGCCAGCAGCTCTATCGCGGGGGGCTCCTACAATGAGCAGTTCTTC CASSSIAGGSYNEQFF
TRBJ1-1 13 NA NA TRBV27 TGTGCCAGCAGAACACAGGGATCCACTGAAGCTTTCTTT CASRTQGSTEAFF
TRBJ2-7 13 NA NA TRBV5-1 TGCGCCAGCACTACAGGGCTTAGCTACGAGCAGTACTTC CASTTGLSYEQYF
TRBJ1-5 15 NA NA TRBV6-1 TGTGCCAGCAGTGAAGGGAGGAGGGGTGGTCAGCCCCAGCATTTT CASSEGRRGGQPQHF
TRBJ2-7 14 TRBD1 NA TRBV19 TGTGCCAGTAGAAGACAGGGGGGTCCCTACGAGCAGTACTTC CASRRQGGPYEQYF
TRBJ1-4 15 TRBD1 NA TRBV7-8 TGTGCCAGCAGCTTCCCTGGGACAGGAAGGGAAAAACTGTTTTTT CASSFPGTGREKLFF
TRBJ1-6 16 TRBD1 NA TRBV3-1/TRBV3-2 TGTGCCAGCAGCCAGGCCCGGACAGGGGGGAATTCACCCCTCCACTTT CASSQARTGGNSPLHF
TRBJ2-1 17 NA NA TRBV5-4 TGTGCCAGCAGCTTGGTTTTGACACCCAGCTCCTACAATGAGCAGTTCTTC CASSLVLTPSSYNEQFF
TRBJ1-6 14 NA NA TRBV28 TGTGCCAGCAGTTTATCAGGGGATAATTCACCCCTCCACTTT CASSLSGDNSPLHF
TRBJ1-1 10 NA NA TRBV19 TGTGCCAGCCAGGGAACTGAAGCTTTCTTT CASQGTEAFF
TRBJ1-1 14 TRBD1 few TRBV6-5 TGTGCCAGCAGCTCCCGGACAGGGTGGACTGAAGCTTTCTTT CASSSRTGWTEAFF
TRBJ2-5 18 NA NA TRBV21-1 TGTGCCAGCAGCAAGCAGGGGACTAGCGGGAGGGCCATGGAGACCCAGTACTTC CASSKQGTSGRAMETQYF
TRBJ1-1 16 NA NA TRBV5-8 TGTGCCAGCAGCCCCAGTAAAGATCGGGAGGACACTGAAGCTTTCTTT CASSPSKDREDTEAFF
TRBJ2-6 16 NA NA TRBV6-2/TRBV6-3 TGTGCCAGCAGTTACTCGGGGAGCTCTGGGGCCAACGTCCTGACTTTC CASSYSGSSGANVLTF
TRBJ2-3 15 NA NA TRBV27 TGTGCCAGCAGTTCCCGTCGGGTGGACACAGATACGCAGTATTTT CASSSRRVDTDTQYF
TRBJ2-1 14 TRBD1 NA TRBV7-2 TGTGCCAGCAGCGCCCCGGGACAGAGCAATGAGCAGTTCTTC CASSAPGQSNEQFF
TRBJ1-6 14 TRBD1 NA TRBV27 TGTGCCAGCAGACCCACCGGGACAGAAAAAACCCTCCACTTT CASRPTGTEKTLHF
TRBJ2-7 12 NA NA TRBV12-3/TRBV12-4 TGTGCCAGCAGTTTTCAGGCGTTCGAGCAGTACTTC CASSFQAFEQYF
TRBJ1-4 13 TRBD1 once TRBV29-1 TGCAGCGTGGATGACAGGGGGAGCGAAAAACTGTTTTTT CSVDDRGSEKLFF
TRBJ2-7 14 TRBD1 NA TRBV19 TGTGCCAGTAGTCTGCGGACAGGGACAGGCGAGCAGTACTTC CASSLRTGTGEQYF
TRBJ1-4 14 NA NA TRBV28 TGTGCCAGCAGTATCACAGCAACTAATGAAAAACTGTTTTTT CASSITATNEKLFF
TRBJ1-2 12 NA NA TRBV28 TGTGCCAGCAGTTTTTTATACTATGGCTACACCTTC CASSFLYYGYTF
TRBJ2-7 16 NA NA TRBV18 TGTGCCAGCTCACCATCCCGTGGCAGGGGTGTCGACGAGCAGTACTTC CASSPSRGRGVDEQYF
TRBJ2-5 15 NA NA TRBV11-2 TGTGCCAGCAGCCCGGGGCAGGGAGGTAGAGAGACCCAGTACTTC CASSPGQGGRETQYF
TRBJ2-2 14 NA NA TRBV9 TGTGCCAGTTCGCGGGACCCCAGGACCGGGGAGCTGTTTTTT CASSRDPRTGELFF
TRBJ2-5 14 NA once TRBV7-3 TGTGCCAGCAGCTCCTCGGGATTTGAGGAGACCCAGTACTTC CASSSSGFEETQYF
TRBJ1-4 15 NA NA TRBV5-4 TGTGCCAGCGGCCCAGGTGGACAAGCTAATGAAAAACTGTTTTTT CASGPGGQANEKLFF
TRBJ2-3 14 NA NA TRBV10-3 TGTGCCATCAGTGAGTCGACGGGAGTCGATACGCAGTATTTT CAISESTGVDTQYF
TRBJ2-1 15 TRBD1 once TRBV4-3 TGCGCCAGCAGCCAAGTGGCACAGGGGGAAAATGAGCAGTTCTTC CASSQVAQGENEQFF
TRBJ2-7 14 TRBD2 NA TRBV7-8 TGTGCCAGCAGCCCCGCTAGCGGGGTTTACGAGCAGTACTTC CASSPASGVYEQYF
TRBJ2-7 15 TRBD2 NA TRBV5-4 TGTGCCAGCAGTCCCGGCGGGGGGCGCTCCTACGAGCAGTACTTC CASSPGGGRSYEQYF
TRBJ1-6 15 TRBD1 NA TRBV5-4 TGTGCCAGCAGCTCAGACAGGGGGCGTAATTCACCCCTCCACTTT CASSSDRGRNSPLHF
TRBJ1-2 14 TRBD1 once TRBV5-1 TGCGCCAGCAGTCGAGAGACAGGGAACTATGGCTACACCTTC CASSRETGNYGYTF
TRBJ1-2 14 NA NA TRBV3-1/TRBV3-2 TGTGCCAGCAGCCCCATGACAGCTCCATATGGCTACACCTTC CASSPMTAPYGYTF
TRBJ2-7 15 NA NA TRBV3-1/TRBV3-2 TGTGCCAGCAGCCAAAGCGACCACAGGACCGACGAGCAGTACTTC CASSQSDHRTDEQYF
TRBJ1-3 14 TRBD1 NA TRBV6-5 TGTGCCAGCGGACAGGGGGCGAATGGAAACACCATATATTTT CASGQGANGNTIYF
TRBJ2-7 13 NA NA TRBV5-1 TGCGCCAGCAGCTTGGGCGTTTTCTACGAGCAGTACTTC CASSLGVFYEQYF
TRBJ1-5 17 NA NA TRBV28 TGTGCCACCGACCGTAGTGCGGGGGGGGGCTGGAATCAGCCCCAGCATTTT CATDRSAGGGWNQPQHF
TRBJ1-2 14 NA NA TRBV7-8 TGTGCCAGCAGCCCCACGATTGGAGGCTATGGCTACACCTTC CASSPTIGGYGYTF
TRBJ1-5 15 NA NA TRBV4-3 TGCGCCAGCAGCCAAGAGGCGGCAGGGTATGAGCCCCAGCATTTT CASSQEAAGYEPQHF
TRBJ1-3 16 NA NA TRBV5-4 TGTGCCAGCAGCTTACAGGGTACAGGCTCTGGAAACACCATATATTTT CASSLQGTGSGNTIYF
TRBJ1-2 15 TRBD1 NA TRBV5-4 TGTGCCAGCAGCTCGCCGGGACAGGGGAAGGACGGCTACACCTTC CASSSPGQGKDGYTF
TRBJ1-3 16 NA NA TRBV9 TGTGCCAGCAGCGTATATGATACAGGCTCTGGAAACACCATATATTTT CASSVYDTGSGNTIYF
TRBJ1-4 16 NA NA TRBV19 TGTGCCAGTAGGACAAGGTTTTATGCAACTAATGAAAAACTGTTTTTT CASRTRFYATNEKLFF
TRBJ1-6 15 TRBD1 NA TRBV5-1 TGCGCCAGCAGCTTGGGCACAGGGGTTAATTCACCCCTCCACTTT CASSLGTGVNSPLHF
TRBJ1-5 14 NA NA TRBV6-1 TGTGCCAGCAGTGAATCGGGGAGCAATCAGCCCCAGCATTTT CASSESGSNQPQHF
TRBJ1-4 15 NA NA TRBV9 TGTGCCAGCAGCGTAGGGCCTGGTGGTGATGAAAAACTGTTTTTT CASSVGPGGDEKLFF
TRBJ2-7 12 TRBD1 once TRBV12-3/TRBV12-4 TGTGCCAGCGGACAGGCCGACTACGAGCAGTACTTC CASGQADYEQYF
TRBJ2-1 16 NA NA TRBV24-1 TGTGCCACCAGTGATCCAGCGGGACAGGCCCTAGGTGAGCAGTTCTTC CATSDPAGQALGEQFF